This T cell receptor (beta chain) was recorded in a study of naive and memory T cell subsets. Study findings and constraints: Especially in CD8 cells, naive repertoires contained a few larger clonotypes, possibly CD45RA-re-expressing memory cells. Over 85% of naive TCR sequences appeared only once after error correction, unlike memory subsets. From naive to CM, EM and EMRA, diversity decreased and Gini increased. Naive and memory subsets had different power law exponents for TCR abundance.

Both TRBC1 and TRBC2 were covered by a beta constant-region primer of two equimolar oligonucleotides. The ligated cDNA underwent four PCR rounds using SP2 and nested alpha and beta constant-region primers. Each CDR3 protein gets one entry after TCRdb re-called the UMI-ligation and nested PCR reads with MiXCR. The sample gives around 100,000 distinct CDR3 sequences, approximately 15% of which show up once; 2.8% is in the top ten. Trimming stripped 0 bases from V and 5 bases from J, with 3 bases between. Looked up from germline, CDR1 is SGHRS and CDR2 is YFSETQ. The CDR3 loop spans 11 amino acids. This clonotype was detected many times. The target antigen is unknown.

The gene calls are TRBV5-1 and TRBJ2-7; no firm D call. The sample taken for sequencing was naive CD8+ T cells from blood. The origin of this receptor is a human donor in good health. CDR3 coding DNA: TGCGCCAGCAGCTTGGGCGACGAGCAGTACTTC. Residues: CASSLGDEQYF.